The clone carrying this T cell receptor beta chain has just a few counts. Its cognate antigen is unknown. Using its own MiXCR run on the 5' RACE reads, TCRdb lists one record per CDR3 protein. The repertoire holds approximately 350,000 distinct CDR3 sequences, with under 15% as singletons. This entry belongs to a study of T-cell memory formation after mild COVID-19. Findings and limits, study-wide: Cross-reactive memory apparently joined, as some responding clones appeared in pre-infection memory.

CDR1 and CDR2 from the germline V gene are SGHTA and FQGTGA. Trimming stripped 5 bases from V and 0 bases from J, with 15 bases between. The CDR3 loop spans 16 amino acids. V gene TRBV7-3 combines with J gene TRBJ2-3; D is possibly TRBD1 or TRBD2 (5 bases each). Sample: PBMCs or a T cell subset sorted from them (not recorded which). The origin of this receptor is a man between 18 and 29 years old who had mild COVID-19 (a few samples of this study predate the infection). Cell type and time point are not known. The CDR3 DNA follows: TGTGCCAGCAGCGCCTACGGGACCTCGAGCACAGATACGCAGTATTTT. Its protein product is CASSAYGTSSTDTQYF.